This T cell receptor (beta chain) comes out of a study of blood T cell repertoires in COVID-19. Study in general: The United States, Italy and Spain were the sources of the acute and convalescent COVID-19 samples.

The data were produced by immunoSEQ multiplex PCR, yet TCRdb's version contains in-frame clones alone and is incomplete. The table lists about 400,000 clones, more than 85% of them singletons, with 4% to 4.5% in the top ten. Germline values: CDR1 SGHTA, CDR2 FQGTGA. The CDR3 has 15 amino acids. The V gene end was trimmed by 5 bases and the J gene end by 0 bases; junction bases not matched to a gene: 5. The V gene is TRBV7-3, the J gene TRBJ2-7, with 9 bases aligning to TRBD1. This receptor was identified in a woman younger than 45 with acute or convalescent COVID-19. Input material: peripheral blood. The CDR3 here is CASSIRDRDSYEQYF. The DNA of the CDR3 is TGTGCCAGCAGCATCCGGGACAGGGACTCCTACGAGCAGTACTTC.